This TCR beta chain was identified in a study of T-cell memory formation after mild COVID-19. About the research overall: Largely donor-specific sequence clusters came from a couple of donors.

This clonotype was counted only a few times. A single record per CDR3 protein comes from TCRdb applying MiXCR to the 5' RACE reads. This table holds hundreds of thousands of distinct CDR3 sequences, approximately 27% found once. CDR1 and CDR2 from the germline V gene are SGHRS and YFSETQ. Trimming removed 3 bases at V and 5 bases at J, with 17 bases between. The length of the CDR3 is 16 residues. Sequences were obtained from PBMCs or a T cell subset sorted from them (not recorded which). The chain combines TRBV5-1 with TRBJ2-2; TRBD2 is a possible D gene (6 bases). The receptor's source is an adult woman who had mild COVID-19 (a few samples of this study predate the infection). Cell type and time point are not known. CDR3 loop: CASSSHPGVRTGELFF. CDR3 DNA: TGCGCCAGCAGCTCTCACCCGGGGGTACGAACCGGGGAGCTGTTTTTT. Filled out from reference TRBV5-1 and TRBJ2-2, the complete variable domain reads KAGVTQTPRYLIKTRGQQVTLSCSPISGHRSVSWYQQTPGQGLQFLFEYFSETQRNKGNFPGRFSGRQFSNSRSEMNVSTLELGDSALYLCASSSHPGVRTGELFFGEGSRLTVL.